The clone carrying this TCR beta chain came up a few times. Antigen: not known. These data are taken from a study of vaccination and CD4 T cells after COVID-19. Germline CDR1 is MDHEN and CDR2 is SYDVKM. The J segment lost 9 bases and the V segment lost 5 bases, leaving 13 bases of the junction unmatched. CDR3 length: 16 amino acids. The Oncomine TCR Beta short-read assay generated sequence data from the DNA of cultured CD4+ T cells. MiXCR, applied by TCRdb to the PCR reads, yields one record per CDR3 protein. The sample includes approximately 15,000 distinct CDR3 sequences, about a third of them seen just once. Treatment in this sample: roughly 10-day PBMC culture with coronavirus spike peptide pools or control peptides (ViraFEST assay).

The sequenced sample was CD4+ T cells from blood, cultured in vitro, obtained before SARS-CoV-2 vaccination. The chain has TRBV28 and TRBJ1-5; 10 positions match TRBD1. This receptor was obtained from a human donor who received a COVID-19 vaccine. This chain's CDR3 is CASSPRQTGGWGPQHF. CDR3 nucleotide sequence: TGTGCCAGCAGTCCCAGACAGACAGGGGGCTGGGGGCCCCAGCATTTT. The complete variable domain, with remaining parts taken from reference TRBV28 and TRBJ1-5, reads DVKVTQSSRYLVKRTGEKVFLECVQDMDHENMFWYRQDPGLGLRLIYFSYDVKMKEKGDIPEGYSVSREKKERFSLILESASTNQTSMYLCASSPRQTGGWGPQHFGDGTRLSIL.